This T cell receptor beta chain was retrieved from a study of T cell repertoires in cytomegalovirus infection. Study context: CMV epitopes in the study were HLA-C-restricted (recently identified) and HLA-B-restricted (well studied).

Germline V gives CDR1 SGHDT, CDR2 YYEEEE. The CDR3 contains 17 residues. V was cut by 2 bases and J by 0 bases, with 15 bases left in between. In its sample, this clonotype was seen many times. Antigen: not known. MiXCR, applied by TCRdb to the reads, yields one record per CDR3 protein. The sample shows 370,000 or so distinct CDR3 sequences, about 35% of them seen only once. This clonotype was sampled from a human donor in good health (CMV status not recorded). Some clones in this sample may be carry-over from other donors' samples. This chain uses TRBV5-6 with TRBJ2-1; D remains ambiguous. This specimen was cultured PBMCs, taken from culture after CMV antigen stimulation. The CDR3 DNA reads as TGTGCCAGCAGCTTCGGGTGGGTGGGCAGCTCCTACAATGAGCAGTTCTTC. This sequence encodes CASSFGWVGSSYNEQFF.